The present T cell receptor beta chain was sequenced within a study of T cells in Graves' hyperthyroidism and ophthalmopathy (dated by TCRdb to about 2019). The study in broad terms: To identify distinguishing TCR V-J signatures, a discovery cohort of 100 patients was used, comprising some 45 with Graves' ophthalmopathy and under 60 with stable Graves' hyperthyroidism. Prospective prediction of ophthalmopathy was tested in an independent validation cohort consisting of 18 hyperthyroidism patients and some 16 patients who later progressed to ophthalmopathy. The 100 or so discovery patients were divided at random into training and test sets in a 7:3 ratio. The study also compared thyroid tissue and blood T-cell repertoires from several Graves' hyperthyroidism patients. Following sampling, methimazole starting at 30 mg daily was given to hyperthyroidism patients, and high-dose intravenous methylprednisolone was given to ophthalmopathy patients. According to the paper, TCR Vbeta CDR3 sequencing was carried out on about 140 peripheral blood samples, which came from under 50 ophthalmopathy, 70 to 80 hyperthyroidism and roughly 17 progressor patients.

A few counts support this clonotype. Its antigen has not been determined. A much more abundant neighbour one base away suggests this may be a read error. The CDR3 sequence holds 13 residues, the cysteine and phenylalanine included. Only the CDR3 portion is preserved as DNA: 39 bases, with reading frame beginning at the first base. From the germline V gene, CDR1 is KGHDR and CDR2 is SFDVKD. Amplification of TCR beta CDR3 regions was carried out from RNA transcripts. The TCR CDR3 was subjected to a first round of RT-PCR using the HTBI primer set and the Qiagen OneStep RT-PCR kit. Libraries were constructed in a second round of multiplex PCR, after which size selection and purification were carried out. Paired-end sequencing of the libraries was performed with 100 bp reads on an Illumina HiSeq2000. Regarding the original processing steps: SOAPnuke was used to process the raw data, removing reads that contained adapters or uncalled bases, had a mean Phred below 15, or lacked an exact match to the constant primer or identifier. COPE v1.2.5 was used to merge high-quality paired reads, and clonotypes were defined as unique nucleotide sequences. MiTCR v1.1 was used to align the clonotypes against IMGT TRBV, TRBD and TRBJ reference segments. The analysis included only V-J combinations with a frequency above 0.0001, which together covered more than 98% of the repertoires. The TCS score was defined as F50 (clonal expansion) divided by E x V (chaos), with BLOSUM62-based TCRdist calculated between CDR3 peptides within each V-J. Welch's t-statistics and random forest reduced around 550 V-J features to 13, which were used in a naive Bayes classifier (R e1071). The Morisita-Horn index was used to measure how similar the thyroid and blood repertoires were. TCRdb redid the processing of the public reads, applying fastp at Q25 and MiXCR, and retained in-frame beta chains. Each CDR3 protein appears once, grouped with its most common genes and DNA. TCRdb assigned the V and J calls; the authors' analysis was not used. Across this sample there are around 600,000 distinct CDR3 sequences, with approximately 42% seen only once. The top ten hold about 7% of the sample.

Any patient with an uncontrolled infection, another autoimmune disease, pregnancy or lactation was excluded. Diagnoses were based on clinical symptoms, serum thyroxine and TRAb, thyroid ultrasound and orbital computed tomography. Trizol reagent was used to extract total RNA, and RNA quality was then checked on an Agilent 2100 Bioanalyzer. Here is what the overall study found, with its caveats: Most expanded thyroid clonotypes (frequency above 0.001) were also detected in blood, suggesting blood repertoires may reflect thyroid immune responses. No statistical method was used to set the sample size in advance, and investigators knew the group allocation. In cross-validation, a model built on a 13 V-J signature told ophthalmopathy apart from stable hyperthyroidism with under 90% sensitivity and around 84% specificity, and in testing the same model reached 80%/75%. In validation, the model predicted progression to ophthalmopathy a median of roughly six months before onset, with roughly 70% sensitivity and nearly 75% specificity.

The receptor chain draws on TRBV24-1 and TRBJ1-2; the D gene remains uncertain. Sequences were obtained from peripheral blood or thyroid tissue (not recorded which). The clonotype comes from an adult man with Graves' disease, either hyperthyroidism or ophthalmopathy (not recorded which). The sequenced DNA is TGTGCCACCAGTGATTTTGGAGAAGATGGCTACGCCTTC. Translated, this is CATSDFGEDGYAF.